The 20 T cell receptor beta chains reported below all come from one sample, sequenced in a study of cytomegalovirus exposure and HLA in healthy donors (dated by TCRdb to 2015 to 2018). The library was made by the immunoSEQ multiplex PCR assay. For the multiplex PCR, a mixture combining 60 forward primers for TCR Vbeta segments and 13 reverse primers for TCR Jbeta segments was used. TCRdb took this table from immuneACCESS and kept in-frame rearrangements with V and J called. Such tables lack part of the clones; where checked against another copy, unresolved V genes explain under half of the gap, and the rest is unexplained. A total of some 160,000 clones appear in this sample, over 70% of them only once. Roughly 5% of the sample goes to the ten largest clones. Material for sequencing was PBMCs. These receptors were collected from a man aged 40-49 years in good health and CMV-seronegative.

This clone was found a few times. CDR3 protein: CAWSTFLGDLRRDTQYF. CDR3 in DNA: TGTGCCTGGTCTACTTTCTTGGGGGACTTGAGAAGGGATACGCAGTATTTT. The chain joins TRBV30 to TRBJ2-3; D may be TRBD2 (6 bases). V lost 5 bases, J lost 6 bases, and 27 bases lay in between. The CDR3 is 17 amino acids. Germline loops: CDR1 GTSNPN, CDR2 SVGIG (reference sequence).

The rearrangement links TRBV7-9 to TRBJ2-5; 7 bases are shared with TRBD2. This CDR3 region has 14 residues. Germline loops: CDR1 SEHNR, CDR2 FQNEAQ (reference sequence). With V trimmed by 3 bases and J by 5 bases, 6 bases remained unmatched. CDR3 coding DNA: TGTGCCAGCAGCTTCCTAGCGGTGGGGGAGACCCAGTACTTC. It encodes CASSFLAVGETQYF.

This chain uses TRBV6-5 with TRBJ1-3, with TRBD1 identical over 10 bases. In germline, CDR1 is MNHEY, CDR2 SVGAGI. The trim removed 0 bases at V and 4 bases at J, leaving 3 bases unmatched. The CDR3 has 16 amino acids. DNA of the CDR3: TGTGCCAGCAGTTACTCGGGACAGGGGACCGGAAACACCATATATTTT. Its translation is CASSYSGQGTGNTIYF.

Points on this clone: The junction differs from germline at one of its ends, possibly a read error. V and J are TRBV6-1 and TRBJ1-4; no reliable D call. The CDR3 is made up of 14 amino acids. From germline, CDR1 is MNHNS and CDR2 SASEGT. The DNA for the CDR3 is TGTGCCAGCAGGGAAGGGCCCACTAATGAAAAACTGTTTTTT. Translation gives CASREGPTNEKLFF.

The chain joins TRBV7-2 to TRBJ1-2; D gene ambiguous. Trimming pared 3 bases from V and 4 bases from J, leaving 9 bases between. Germline values: CDR1 SGHTA, CDR2 FQGNSA. The CDR3 sequence is 13 residues long. The CDR3 DNA is TGTGCCAGCAGCTTCAACGGTGGCTATGGCTACACCTTC. Translated: CASSFNGGYGYTF.

This clone has more than one count but fewer than ten. The chain carries TRBV10-3 and TRBJ2-7; 9 bases fit TRBD1. CDR3 length: 16 amino acids. V shed 5 bases, J shed 6 bases, and the junction held 14 bases outside the gene matches. The germline CDR1 and CDR2 sequences are ENHRY and SYGVKD. The CDR3 region has the DNA TGTGCCATCAGTCCACATTCGGGACAGGGTGAGCCCGAGCAGTACTTC. It codes for CAISPHSGQGEPEQYF.

The chain has TRBV14 and TRBJ2-2; possibly TRBD2 for D (6 bases). Trimming stripped 4 bases from V and 3 bases from J, with 12 bases between. CDR3 length equals 15 residues. From germline, CDR1 is SGHDN and CDR2 FVKESK. CDR3 DNA sequence: TGTGCCAGCAGCCTGAGTAGCGGATACACCGGGGAGCTGTTTTTT. Translation: CASSLSSGYTGELFF. Supplemented by reference TRBV14 and TRBJ2-2, the full variable domain reads EAGVTQFPSHSVIEKGQTVTLRCDPISGHDNLYWYRRVMGKEIKFLLHFVKESKQDESGMPNNRFLAERTGGTYSTLKVQPAELEDSGVYFCASSLSSGYTGELFFGEGSRLTVL.

This chain connects TRBV7-2 to TRBJ1-1; no clear D. With 7 bases removed from V and 4 bases from J, the gap between germline ends came to 19 bases. The germline V gene has CDR1 SGHTA and CDR2 FQGNSA. The CDR3 extends over 15 amino acids. The CDR3 DNA sequence: TGTGCCAGCACCTCAGGTCTATACCGGCCCACTGAAGCTTTCTTT. Its translation: CASTSGLYRPTEAFF. The full variable domain, rest sourced from reference TRBV7-2 and TRBJ1-1, is GAGVSQSPSNKVTEKGKDVELRCDPISGHTALYWYRQSLGQGLEFLIYFQGNSAPDKSGLPSDRFSAERTGGSVSTLTIQRTQQEDSAVYLCASTSGLYRPTEAFFGQGTRLTVV.

Only a few counts were recorded for this clone. This chain uses TRBV10-3 with TRBJ2-3, with TRBD2 matching 8 bases. V gave up 4 bases and J gave up 6 bases; unmatched junction bases: 6. CDR3 size: 14 residues. Germline CDR1 and CDR2: ENHRY and SYGVKD. DNA for the CDR3: TGTGCCATCAGTGCGGCGGGAGGCGCCGATACGCAGTATTTT. It yields the protein CAISAAGGADTQYF.

The chain's CDR3 is CASSRDSRGTGELFF. The DNA for the CDR3 is TGTGCCAGCAGTCGGGACTCCCGAGGAACCGGGGAGCTGTTTTTT. The chain joins TRBV7-2 to TRBJ2-2, with D possibly TRBD2 on 6 matching bases. The CDR3 runs to 15 residues. Per germline, CDR1 SGHTA and CDR2 FQGNSA. The V gene lost 6 bases and the J gene lost 5 bases, with 16 bases spanning the gap.

V is TRBV19 and J is TRBJ2-3, with 13 nucleotides matching TRBD2. This CDR3 comprises 16 residues. Germline CDR1 is LNHDA and CDR2 is SQIVND (reference sequence). The trim removed 4 bases at V and 4 bases at J, leaving 5 bases unmatched. CDR3 in amino acids: CASSRTSGSASDTQYF. The CDR3 DNA reads as TGTGCCAGTAGTAGGACTAGCGGGAGTGCGTCAGATACGCAGTATTTT.

The J gene is TRBJ2-1, the V gene TRBV7-2, with a weak D call TRBD2 (6 bases). This CDR3 has 15 amino acids. Germline values: CDR1 SGHTA, CDR2 FQGNSA. Trimming took 3 bases from V and 8 from J, leaving 17 bases between them. CDR3 in amino acids: CASSFTGRFADEQFF. The CDR3 DNA reads as TGTGCCAGCAGCTTTACCGGGAGATTTGCGGATGAGCAGTTCTTC.

On this clone itself: This sample also contains other DNA sequences that code for the same CDR3. This chain uses TRBV6-5 with TRBJ1-2, with 12 bases identical to TRBD1. Unmatched junction bases numbered 5, after V lost 0 bases and J lost 6 bases. This CDR3 is built from 16 residues. CDR1 and CDR2 (germline): MNHEY, SVGAGI. The CDR3 loop is CASSYSGGQGADGYTF. CDR3 bases: TGTGCCAGCAGTTACTCGGGGGGACAGGGGGCCGATGGCTACACCTTC.

The chain combines TRBV19 with TRBJ1-1; TRBD1 matches 8 bases. The CDR3 is made up of 15 amino acids. V lost 5 bases to trimming and J lost 1 base; unmatched junction nucleotides: 6. Per the germline V gene, CDR1 is LNHDA and CDR2 is SQIVND (reference sequence). The CDR3 sequence: CASSQQGGQNTEAFF. In nucleotides, the CDR3 is TGTGCCAGTAGTCAACAGGGGGGGCAGAACACTGAAGCTTTCTTT. The full variable domain, with the rest looked up from reference TRBV19 and TRBJ1-1, is DGGITQSPKYLFRKEGQNVTLSCEQNLNHDAMYWYRQDPGQGLRLIYYSQIVNDFQKGDIAEGYSVSREKKESFPLTVTSAQKNPTAFYLCASSQQGGQNTEAFFGQGTRLTVV.

A few counts support this clone. The chain couples TRBV6-6 to TRBJ1-3; D is possibly TRBD1 (5 bases). Looked up from germline, CDR1 is MNHNY and CDR2 is SVGAGI (reference sequence). The CDR3 length is 14 residues. Trimming pared 6 bases from V and 0 bases from J, leaving 9 bases between. This chain's CDR3 is CASSYDSSGNTIYF. CDR3 coding DNA: TGTGCCAGCAGCTATGACAGCTCTGGAAACACCATATATTTT.

The rearrangement joins TRBV7-8 to TRBJ2-4, with D maybe TRBD2 (7 bases). The CDR3 totals 18 residues. Germline CDR1 reads SGHVS; CDR2 reads FQNEAQ. Trimming cost V 1 base and J 13 bases, with 29 bases left between them. CDR3: CASSLDFSGRGGTLGQYF. The CDR3 bases are TGTGCCAGCAGCTTAGACTTTTCAGGTCGCGGGGGCACCCTCGGGCAGTACTTC.

The chain is built from TRBV5-1 and TRBJ2-3; 13 positions agree with TRBD2. The germline CDR1 and CDR2 sequences are SGHRS and YFSETQ. The CDR3 contains 17 residues. Trimming cost V 5 bases and J 6 bases; bases outside gene matches: 12. The CDR3 loop reads CASSLQGLAGAVDTQYF. The CDR3 DNA sequence: TGCGCCAGCAGTTTACAAGGACTAGCGGGAGCGGTGGATACGCAGTATTTT.

A few counts support this clone. The chain has TRBV30 and TRBJ2-7; D is uncertain. CDR1 is GTSNPN, CDR2 SVGIG, per germline (reference sequence). The CDR3 runs to 13 residues. The V and J ends lost 0 bases and 0 bases respectively, with 6 bases between them. The CDR3: CAWSVMASYEQYF. The CDR3 coding sequence is TGTGCCTGGAGTGTAATGGCCTCCTACGAGCAGTACTTC.

This chain joins TRBV10-3 and TRBJ2-1, with 10 bases identical to TRBD2. V gave up 4 bases and J gave up 7 bases; unmatched junction bases: 19. Germline lookup yields CDR1 ENHRY and CDR2 SYGVKD. The CDR3 is 19 amino acids. The CDR3 is CAISGGSSSSGRLENEQFF. Here the CDR3 DNA reads TGTGCCATCAGTGGCGGGTCCTCCTCTAGCGGGAGACTGGAGAATGAGCAGTTCTTC.

V gene TRBV9 combines with J gene TRBJ2-3; TRBD1 might be the D (8 bases). Trimming shortened V by 2 bases and J by 4 bases, and 17 bases separated the two germline ends. The CDR3 covers 16 residues. Germline loops: CDR1 SGDLS, CDR2 YYNGEE. The CDR3 nucleotides read TGTGCCAGCAGCGTCCAACAGGGGGGGGGTGCAGATACGCAGTATTTT. Protein: CASSVQQGGGADTQYF.